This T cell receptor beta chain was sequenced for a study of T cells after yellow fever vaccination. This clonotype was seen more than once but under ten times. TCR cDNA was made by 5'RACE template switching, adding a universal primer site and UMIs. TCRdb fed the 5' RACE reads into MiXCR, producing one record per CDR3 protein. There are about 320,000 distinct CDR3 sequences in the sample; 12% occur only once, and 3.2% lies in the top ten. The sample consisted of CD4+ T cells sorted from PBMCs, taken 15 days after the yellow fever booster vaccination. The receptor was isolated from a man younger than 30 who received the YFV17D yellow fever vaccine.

The CDR3 DNA reads TGTGCCAGCAGTTGGCTGAATTCACCCCTCCACTTT. Translating it yields CASSWLNSPLHF. The gene calls are TRBV25-1 and TRBJ1-6; no reliable D call. This CDR3 comprises 12 residues. Germline V gives CDR1 MGHDK, CDR2 SYGVNS. Trimming shortened V by 5 bases and J by 7 bases, and 6 bases separated the two germline ends.